There are many counts of the clone carrying this TCR beta chain. Antigen: not known. Library preparation followed earlier protocols using designated TCR primers. TCRdb re-called the PCR reads through MiXCR, storing one row per CDR3 protein. The table has a few hundred thousand distinct CDR3 sequences, roughly 23% seen once; the top ten hold 0.74%. Naive CD8 T cells, phenotype CD8+CD4-CCR7+CD45RA+, were sorted. The CDR3 loop spans 13 amino acids. Between the trimmed V and J ends, which lost 5 bases and 3 bases, there was a span of 10 bases. The data belong to a study of molecular identifiers for immune sequencing clone quantification. Across the study: RNA from around 20,000 or 100,000 naive CD8 cells was split five ways in replicates, with four sequenced.

Study-wide results and limits: Clonotypes surpassing 20 RNA copies contained over 99% of effector molecules, versus under 1% in naive cells.

The rearrangement uses TRBV12-3 or TRBV12-4 and TRBJ1-1; D remains unclear. This receptor was identified in a human donor in good health. Some libraries in this study had Jurkat cell RNA spiked in. The source material was naive CD8+ T cells from blood, with Jurkat cell RNA spiked in. Subset of the sample: FACS-sorted CD8+CD4-CCR7+CD45RA+ naive T cells. The CDR3 coding sequence is TGTGCCAGCAGTCACCCACAATACACTGAAGCTTTCTTT. The encoded protein is CASSHPQYTEAFF.